Following are 31 T cell receptor beta chains from one sample sequenced in a study of cytomegalovirus exposure and HLA in healthy donors. PCR primers comprised 60 Vbeta and 13 Jbeta primers. Using immunoSEQ multiplex PCR, the repertoire was profiled, and TCRdb retains in-frame clones only, with some absent. The sample comprises about 140,000 clones, 75% to 85% of which are singletons, and 2% to 3% rests with the top ten. Sequencing input: PBMCs. The receptors here all came from a woman between 18 and 29 years old in good health and CMV-seropositive.

This clone was seen more than once but under ten times. Other nucleotide sequences in the sample specify the same CDR3. The V call is TRBV6-5, the J call TRBJ2-2, with D perhaps TRBD1 (5 bases). The CDR3 consists of 13 residues. Germline-derived CDR1 and CDR2 are MNHEY and SVGAGI. V lost 5 bases, J lost 3 bases, and 7 bases lay in between. The DNA for the CDR3 is TGTGCCAGCAGTGAAGGGGACACCGGGGAGCTGTTTTTT. Translated: CASSEGDTGELFF.

A few counts support this clone. This rearrangement joins TRBV28 to TRBJ2-6; 7 bases align to TRBD2. The CDR3 runs to 17 residues. Germline CDR1 and CDR2: MDHEN and SYDVKM. V gave up 4 bases and J gave up 2 bases; unmatched junction bases: 8. In DNA form, the CDR3 reads TGTGCCAGCAGTTCCTACAGTCGGGGGGCTGGGGCCAACGTCCTGACTTTC. It codes for CASSSYSRGAGANVLTF.

Only one count was recorded for this clone. The chain uses TRBV11-2 and TRBJ1-6, with unresolved D. Germline V CDR1 and CDR2: SGHAT, FQNNGV. The V end lost 1 base, the J end lost 2 bases, and 9 bases lay between the germline ends. This CDR3 is built from 16 residues. The CDR3 DNA is TGTGCCAGCAGCTTAGTTTCCGGGACCTATAATTCACCCCTCCACTTT. Protein sequence: CASSLVSGTYNSPLHF.

The chain couples TRBV16 to TRBJ2-7; 7 nucleotides align to TRBD1. This CDR3 spans 14 amino acids. Germline assignment: CDR1 KGHSY and CDR2 FQNENV. Losses at the gene ends were 2 bases for V and 6 bases for J; bases not matched to a gene: 7. The CDR3 sequence is CASSQTGETGEQYF. The CDR3 region has the DNA TGTGCCAGCAGCCAAACAGGGGAGACTGGCGAGCAGTACTTC.

The rearrangement joins TRBV5-1 to TRBJ2-3; 9 nucleotides match TRBD2. The CDR3 is made up of 16 amino acids. V was pared by 0 bases and J by 4 bases, with 6 bases of the junction left unmatched. The V gene's germline CDR1 is SGHRS and CDR2 YFSETQ. The CDR3 coding sequence is TGCGCCAGCAGCTTGGATAGCGGGGGACCGGCAGATACGCAGTATTTT. As protein: CASSLDSGGPADTQYF.

The rearrangement joins TRBV6-5 to TRBJ1-1; TRBD1 might be the D (5 bases). Germline CDR1 is MNHEY and CDR2 is SVGAGI. The CDR3 loop spans 14 amino acids. Trimming pared 2 bases from V and 3 bases from J, leaving 10 bases between. Here the CDR3 reads CASSYAGGDTEAFF. The CDR3 DNA sequence: TGTGCCAGCAGTTACGCCGGGGGGGACACTGAAGCTTTCTTT.

The V and J genes are TRBV7-2 and TRBJ1-6; TRBD1 might be the D (5 bases). CDR1 SGHTA and CDR2 FQGNSA come from the germline V gene. This CDR3 is 16 amino acids long. V was clipped by 2 bases and J by 6 bases, with 14 bases between them. The CDR3 DNA is TGTGCCAGCAGCTTAAAATTGGGCAGGGCTAATTCACCCCTCCACTTT. Protein sequence: CASSLKLGRANSPLHF.

This clone was counted a few times. This sequence joins TRBV6-1 and TRBJ2-3, with 8 bases matching TRBD1. The CDR3 sequence is 14 residues long. Germline CDR1 reads MNHNS; CDR2 reads SASEGT. The J segment lost 6 bases and the V segment lost 3 bases, leaving 5 bases of the junction unmatched. The CDR3 nucleotides read TGTGCCAGCAGTGAGACAGGGGAATGGGATACGCAGTATTTT. Translation: CASSETGEWDTQYF.

This clone was detected only a few times. V usage is TRBV4-3 and J usage is TRBJ2-5, with a possible D match to TRBD2 (7 bases). CDR1 is LGHNA, CDR2 YSLEER, per germline. This CDR3 region has 15 residues. V was clipped by 1 base and J by 5 bases, with 14 bases between them. The CDR3 sequence: CASSQGRTRGETQYF. CDR3 in DNA: TGCGCCAGCAGCCAAGGAAGGACTAGGGGGGAGACCCAGTACTTC.

V gene TRBV15 combines with J gene TRBJ1-3, with no clear D. Trimming pared 1 base from V and 3 bases from J, leaving 10 bases between. This CDR3 has 15 residues. Per germline, CDR1 LNHNV and CDR2 YYDKDF (reference sequence). CDR3 sequence: CATSRGAEYGNTIYF. Here the CDR3 DNA reads TGTGCCACCAGCAGAGGGGCAGAATATGGAAACACCATATATTTT.

As concerns this clone: A junction end diverges from the germline sequence, so it may reflect a read error. The rearrangement links TRBV7-9 to TRBJ1-3; perhaps TRBD1 as D (5 bases). The CDR3 spans 15 residues. CDR1 is SEHNR and CDR2 is FQNEAQ in the germline V gene (reference sequence). The CDR3 DNA reads as TGTTCCAGCAGCCCGGGGGGGATCTCTGGAAACACCATATATTTT. It translates to CSSSPGGISGNTIYF.

The genes are TRBV28 and TRBJ2-7; a possible D gene is TRBD2 (5 bases). Deletions cut 6 bases from V and 5 bases from J, with 17 bases between. The germline CDR1 and CDR2 sequences are MDHEN and SYDVKM. This CDR3 is 14 amino acids long. The CDR3 sequence: CASSPRVARHEQYF. The CDR3 DNA is TGTGCCAGCAGCCCGCGGGTGGCGCGCCACGAGCAGTACTTC.

The gene calls are TRBV6-4 and TRBJ1-1; 9 positions match TRBD1. Trimming at V came to 4 bases and at J to 3 bases, leaving 6 bases not matched to a gene. The germline gives CDR1 MRHNA, CDR2 SNTAGT. This CDR3 region has 15 residues. CDR3 sequence: CASSVTGGADTEAFF. In DNA form, the CDR3 reads TGTGCCAGCAGTGTTACAGGGGGCGCGGACACTGAAGCTTTCTTT.

V gene TRBV7-8 combines with J gene TRBJ2-5; 10 bases match TRBD1. After removal of 5 bases from V and 4 bases from J, the junction contained 4 bases not matched to a gene. The CDR3 is made up of 14 amino acids. The V gene's germline CDR1 is SGHVS and CDR2 FQNEAQ. Here the CDR3 DNA reads TGTGCCAGCAGCCTCGGGACAGGGGTAGAGACCCAGTACTTC. It yields the protein CASSLGTGVETQYF. Filled out from reference TRBV7-8 and TRBJ2-5, the complete variable domain reads GAGVSQSPRYKVAKRGQDVALRCDPISGHVSLFWYQQALGQGPEFLTYFQNEAQLDKSGLPSDRFFAERPEGSVSTLKIQRTQQEDSAVYLCASSLGTGVETQYFGPGTRLLVL.

The CDR3 protein is CASSLWLGRVNEKLFF. CDR3 nucleotide sequence: TGTGCCAGCAGCTTGTGGTTGGGGAGGGTCAATGAAAAACTGTTTTTT. The chain combines TRBV5-6 with TRBJ1-4; D not certain. The V end lost 1 base, the J end lost 5 bases, and 15 bases lay between the germline ends. The CDR3 extends over 16 amino acids. Germline V gene data show CDR1 as SGHDT and CDR2 as YYEEEE.

The J gene is TRBJ2-7, the V gene TRBV6-1, with a possible D match to TRBD1 (5 bases). Germline V gene data show CDR1 as MNHNS and CDR2 as SASEGT. CDR3 size: 15 residues. V lost 4 bases to trimming and J lost 0 bases, with 13 bases between them. In nucleotides, the CDR3 is TGTGCCAGCAGTGTAGAGGACAACAGCTCCTACGAGCAGTACTTC. Translation: CASSVEDNSSYEQYF.

The chain joins TRBV5-1 to TRBJ2-7; weak D call: TRBD2 (5 bases). With 1 base removed from V and 0 bases from J, the gap between germline ends came to 11 bases. The CDR3 consists of 15 residues. Germline CDR1 SGHRS, CDR2 YFSETQ. CDR3 loop: CASSLSPGNSYEQYF. As DNA, the CDR3 is TGCGCCAGCAGCTTGTCTCCGGGGAACTCCTACGAGCAGTACTTC.

The DNA of the CDR3 is TGTGCCACCAGCAGAGTCCGACAGGGCTCCTACGAGCAGTACTTC. As protein: CATSRVRQGSYEQYF. The gene calls are TRBV15 and TRBJ2-7, with 7 bases fitting TRBD1. The CDR3 is 15 residues long. V lost 1 base to trimming and J lost 0 bases; unmatched junction nucleotides: 3. Germline CDR1 is LNHNV and CDR2 is YYDKDF (reference sequence).

The chain employs TRBV11-2 and TRBJ1-2; 7 nucleotides align to TRBD1. This CDR3 contains 15 residues. Germline V lookup: CDR1 SGHAT, CDR2 FQNNGV. Trimming removed 6 bases from V and 0 bases from J; junction bases left unmatched: 7. The CDR3 loop is CASSYTGTANYGYTF. The CDR3 coding sequence is TGTGCCAGCAGTTACACCGGGACAGCTAACTATGGCTACACCTTC.

This chain uses TRBV15 with TRBJ1-1; TRBD1 is a possible D gene (6 bases). Deletions cut 1 base from V and 7 bases from J, with 10 bases between. The germline V gene encodes CDR1 LNHNV and CDR2 YYDKDF (reference sequence). The CDR3 runs 13 residues. CDR3 nucleotide sequence: TGTGCCACCAGCAGAGTTCAGGACAGTGAAGCTTTCTTT. Translation gives CATSRVQDSEAFF.

The chain recombines TRBV12-5 with TRBJ1-6, with D tentatively TRBD1 (6 bases). V was clipped by 6 bases and J by 6 bases, with 18 bases between them. CDR3 size: 16 residues. Germline V gene sequence: CDR1 LGHNT, CDR2 FRNRAP. CDR3: CASGLQPGHLNSPLHF. The CDR3 DNA follows: TGTGCTAGTGGCCTCCAACCGGGACACCTTAATTCACCCCTCCACTTT.

This clone was seen a few times. The chain recombines TRBV11-2 with TRBJ2-1; D is perhaps TRBD1 (5 bases). This CDR3 has 14 amino acids. The germline V gene encodes CDR1 SGHAT and CDR2 FQNNGV. The germline V and J ends were trimmed by 1 base and 6 bases, with 10 bases remaining between them. In nucleotides, the CDR3 is TGTGCCAGCAGCTTAGTTCACAGGAGCAATGAGCAGTTCTTC. This gives the protein CASSLVHRSNEQFF.

As for this clone: Within the sample, other DNA sequences also encode this same CDR3. The genes are TRBV6-1 and TRBJ2-6; 10 bases line up with TRBD1. Germline loops: CDR1 MNHNS, CDR2 SASEGT. There are 18 residues in the CDR3. V trimming: 4 bases; J trimming: 0 bases; junction bases outside the gene matches: 6. The CDR3 region is CASSGGQGQLSGANVLTF. The CDR3, as DNA: TGTGCCAGCAGTGGGGGACAGGGGCAGCTCTCTGGGGCCAACGTCCTGACTTTC.

The chain couples TRBV7-9 to TRBJ1-4; weak D call: TRBD1 (6 bases). In germline, CDR1 is SEHNR, CDR2 FQNEAQ (reference sequence). The CDR3 covers 17 residues. V lost 5 bases, J lost 4 bases, and 20 bases lay in between. CDR3 protein: CASSHTTGFLYNEKLFF. For the CDR3, the DNA is TGTGCCAGCAGCCATACTACAGGGTTCCTTTATAATGAAAAACTGTTTTTT.

V and J are TRBV6-1 and TRBJ1-3, with 9 bases matching TRBD1. V trimming: 11 bases; J trimming: 7 bases; junction bases outside the gene matches: 3. The CDR3 sequence is 11 residues long. CDR1 MNHNS and CDR2 SASEGT come from the germline V gene. For the CDR3, the DNA is TGTGCCTCCGGGACAGGGAACACCATATATTTT. It specifies CASGTGNTIYF.

A single count supports this clone. The chain employs TRBV10-2 and TRBJ1-1, with 7 bases identical to TRBD1. The CDR3 is made up of 14 amino acids. V was pared by 3 bases and J by 7 bases, with 8 bases of the junction left unmatched. Germline V lookup: CDR1 WSHSY, CDR2 SAAADI. DNA of the CDR3: TGCGCCAGCAGTGAAAGAACAGGGGAACGTGAAGCTTTCTTT. Translation: CASSERTGEREAFF.

This clone occurred once. The CDR3 sequence is CASSGGGLTYNEQFF. The CDR3 DNA follows: TGTGCCAGCAGTGGTGGCGGATTAACTTACAATGAGCAGTTCTTC. This chain uses TRBV25-1 with TRBJ2-1; D remains ambiguous. V shed 4 bases and J shed 4 bases, with 14 bases lying between them. The CDR3 extends over 15 amino acids. Germline V CDR1 and CDR2: MGHDK, SYGVNS.

In its sample, this clone was seen a few times. The rearrangement joins TRBV18 to TRBJ1-4; D possibly corresponds to TRBD1 (6 bases). The CDR3 sequence is 14 residues long. Per germline, CDR1 KGHSH and CDR2 LQKENI. The germline V and J ends were trimmed by 3 bases and 8 bases, with 13 bases remaining between them. CDR3 DNA sequence: TGTGCCAGCTCACCCACGGGGGGCGAAGAAAAACTGTTTTTT. It is translated as CASSPTGGEEKLFF.

This clone has only a few counts. This chain connects TRBV7-2 to TRBJ1-5; D is ambiguous. Germline V CDR1 and CDR2: SGHTA, FQGNSA. V lost 3 bases to trimming and J lost 6 bases, with 9 bases between them. This CDR3 has 13 amino acids. The chain's CDR3 is CASSFTIGQPQHF. CDR3 nucleotides: TGTGCCAGCAGCTTCACGATCGGTCAGCCCCAGCATTTT.

This clone occurred once. The CDR3 region has the DNA TGTGCCAGCAGAAGGACAAGCACTAATGAAAAACTGTTTTTT. Protein: CASRRTSTNEKLFF. The rearrangement joins TRBV6-1 to TRBJ1-4; D possibly corresponds to TRBD1 (5 bases). This CDR3 has 14 amino acids. V lost 6 bases and J 2 bases, leaving 10 bases between the germline ends. CDR1 is MNHNS and CDR2 is SASEGT in the germline V gene.

The chain combines TRBV19 with TRBJ1-2, with D tentatively TRBD1 (5 bases). The CDR3 extends over 15 amino acids. V was clipped by 6 bases and J by 4 bases, with 18 bases between them. Looked up from germline, CDR1 is LNHDA and CDR2 is SQIVND (reference sequence). Written as DNA, the CDR3 is TGTGCCAGTAGGGCGGGGCCATCAGGGCCCTATGGCTACACCTTC. Translated: CASRAGPSGPYGYTF.